A selection of T cell receptor beta chains follows, all from one sample in a study of T cell repertoires in cytomegalovirus infection. TCRdb reprocessed the reads with MiXCR, giving one entry per CDR3 protein. The table lists about 470,000 distinct CDR3 sequences, about two fifths of them singletons. Their cognate antigens are unknown. The sequenced sample was cultured PBMCs, obtained from culture after CMV antigen stimulation. These receptors were taken from a human donor in good health (CMV status not recorded). Some clones in this sample may be carry-over from other donors' samples. Each CDR3 is given with its conserved first and last residue. Each record gives: J gene, CDR3 length, D gene, V gene, clone size, CDR3 DNA, CDR3 protein. A D gene is named only where the DNA matches it firmly. Some rows mark clone size as missing; the rest say once, few, many or name a class of expanded clone.

TRBJ2-3 15 - TRBV12-3/TRBV12-4 - TGTGCCAGCAGTCTTTGGACAGTGAGCACAGATACGCAGTATTTT CASSLWTVSTDTQYF
TRBJ2-7 13 TRBD2 TRBV10-3 - TGTGCCACCGGGGGCGGGAGGGACTACGAGCAGTACTTC CATGGGRDYEQYF
TRBJ2-6 16 TRBD1 TRBV11-2 - TGTGCCAGCAGCTCTCTCAGGGGGCTTGGGGCCAACGTCCTGACTTTC CASSSLRGLGANVLTF
TRBJ2-5 14 - TRBV5-4 - TGTGCCAGCAGCTTCACAGCGGCCCAAGAGACCCAGTACTTC CASSFTAAQETQYF
TRBJ2-7 14 TRBD1 TRBV7-2 few TGTGCCAGCAGCCGCGGACAGGCACTCTACGAGCAGTACTTC CASSRGQALYEQYF
TRBJ2-5 15 TRBD2 TRBV7-2 many TGTGCCAGCAGCTTGACTAGCGGGAGGGCAGAGACCCAGTACTTC CASSLTSGRAETQYF
TRBJ2-7 16 TRBD2 TRBV20-1 - TGCAGTGCTAGAGCCGGTCGGGCTAGCGGCTTTAACGAGCAGTACTTC CSARAGRASGFNEQYF
TRBJ2-5 17 - TRBV15 - TGTGCCACCAGCAGAGCGTCGGGGCGGGGGCTCCAAGAGACCCAGTACTTC CATSRASGRGLQETQYF
TRBJ2-6 15 - TRBV7-2 - TGTGCCAGCAGTCGACTGGGGTCTGGGGCCAACGTCCTGACTTTC CASSRLGSGANVLTF
TRBJ2-3 16 TRBD2 TRBV27 - TGTGCCAGCTTACCGGGACTAGCGGCCTACACAGATACGCAGTATTTT CASLPGLAAYTDTQYF
TRBJ1-5 15 - TRBV12-3/TRBV12-4 - TGTGCCAGCAGTTTACACAGGGATAGCAATCAGCCCCAGCATTTT CASSLHRDSNQPQHF
TRBJ2-2 16 - TRBV18 - TGTGCCAGCTCACCAACGGGGGCCTCGAACACCGGGGAGCTGTTTTTT CASSPTGASNTGELFF
TRBJ1-2 13 - TRBV5-6 few TGTGCCAGCAGTTACGGGGGGAACTATGGCTACACCTTC CASSYGGNYGYTF
TRBJ1-5 14 - TRBV2 - TGTGCCAGCAGTGAATCTAGGCGGGATCAGCCCCAGCATTTT CASSESRRDQPQHF
TRBJ2-3 13 TRBD1 TRBV6-1 - TGTGCCAGCCACCGGGACAGGGGCCATACGCAGTATTTT CASHRDRGHTQYF
TRBJ1-4 14 - TRBV7-9 few TGTGCCAGCAGCTTATGGGACGGTAATGAAAAACTGTTTTTT CASSLWDGNEKLFF
TRBJ2-1 13 - TRBV7-4 - TGTGCCAGCAGCTTGGTCTCCCAAGATGAGCAGTTCTTC CASSLVSQDEQFF
TRBJ1-6 15 TRBD1 TRBV11-1 - TGTGCCAGCAGCTTAACGGGACAGGATAATTCACCCCTCCACTTT CASSLTGQDNSPLHF
TRBJ2-1 16 TRBD2 TRBV7-2 - TGTGCCAGCAGCTCCCAAGGGACTAGCGTTGTAGATGAGCAGTTCTTC CASSSQGTSVVDEQFF
TRBJ2-1 17 TRBD2 TRBV11-2 - TGTGCCAGCAGCTTGACCCCCTGGAGCGGGAGAAGCAATGAGCAGTTCTTC CASSLTPWSGRSNEQFF
TRBJ2-3 18 TRBD2 TRBV4-3 few TGCGCCAGCAGCCAAGATCGAGCGGCTAGCGGGACTCATTATACGCAGTATTTT CASSQDRAASGTHYTQYF
TRBJ1-5 14 - TRBV19 - TGTGCCACCCGAGGGGCAGCGAAAGATCAGCCCCAGCATTTT CATRGAAKDQPQHF
TRBJ1-1 16 TRBD1 TRBV19 - TGTGCCAGTAGTATGGGACAGGGGCTGGGGAACACTGAAGCTTTCTTT CASSMGQGLGNTEAFF
TRBJ1-3 12 - TRBV12-3/TRBV12-4 few TGTGCCAGCAGTTGGCGGGGAAGCACCATATATTTT CASSWRGSTIYF
TRBJ1-5 17 - TRBV27 - TGTGCCAGCAGTCCCCAGAACAGTGTCTACGGCAATCAGCCCCAGCATTTT CASSPQNSVYGNQPQHF
TRBJ2-7 16 - TRBV15 once TGTGCCACCAGCAGAGACCCCCTTTCAGACAGCTACGAGCAGTACTTC CATSRDPLSDSYEQYF
TRBJ2-4 17 TRBD1 TRBV7-9 few TGTGCCAGCAGCCCCATCCCGGGACAGCAAGCCAAAAACATTCAGTACTTC CASSPIPGQQAKNIQYF
TRBJ2-2 16 TRBD1 TRBV27 - TGTGCCAGCAGTCCGCCGGGACAGGGGAACACCGGGGAGCTGTTTTTT CASSPPGQGNTGELFF
TRBJ2-7 15 TRBD1 TRBV7-9 - TGTGCCAGCAGCTTAGCAGGGGGGACAGGGGGCGAGCAGTACTTC CASSLAGGTGGEQYF
TRBJ2-7 14 - TRBV5-5 - TGTGCCAGCAGCGGGTGGGGGAACACCTACGAGCAGTACTTC CASSGWGNTYEQYF
TRBJ2-5 14 TRBD2 TRBV7-2 few TGTGCCAGCAGCTCGGGGGGGGCGGGAGAGACCCAGTACTTC CASSSGGAGETQYF
TRBJ2-5 18 TRBD2 TRBV7-2 - TGTGCCAGCAGCTTAAGGGGACTAGCGGGGGGCCGTCGAGAGACCCAGTACTTC CASSLRGLAGGRRETQYF
TRBJ2-5 13 - TRBV12-3/TRBV12-4 - TGTGCCAGCAGCCCGACTAGGCCCGAGACCCAGTACTTC CASSPTRPETQYF
TRBJ1-5 16 - TRBV7-8 - TGTGCCAGCAGCTCGGCGGGGGGCATATTCAATCAGCCCCAGCATTTT CASSSAGGIFNQPQHF
TRBJ2-3 14 - TRBV7-8 few TGTGCCAGCAGCCTTGGACGGCCTGAGGGTACGCAGTATTTT CASSLGRPEGTQYF
TRBJ1-1 12 - TRBV12-3/TRBV12-4 few TGTGCCAGCAGACGCAAGGGGACTGAAGCTTTCTTT CASRRKGTEAFF
TRBJ1-2 16 - TRBV6-2/TRBV6-3 once TGTGCCAGCAGGATAATCCAAGGGGCAACCGACTATGGCTACACCTTC CASRIIQGATDYGYTF
TRBJ2-2 14 - TRBV12-3/TRBV12-4 - TGTGCCAGCAGTCCTTTGAGCCGGACCGGGGAGCTGTTTTTT CASSPLSRTGELFF
TRBJ2-2 16 TRBD2 TRBV7-2 few TGTGCCAGCAGCTCTTCCGGGACTAGCGGTACCGGGGAGCTGTTTTTT CASSSSGTSGTGELFF
TRBJ1-4 16 TRBD1 TRBV2 - TGTGCCAGCAGTGAAGCGCGGGGACAGGGGAATGAAAAACTGTTTTTT CASSEARGQGNEKLFF
TRBJ2-7 13 TRBD1 TRBV6-6 - TGTGCCAGCAGCCTCTGGACAGGTTACGAGCAGTACTTC CASSLWTGYEQYF
TRBJ1-4 12 - TRBV12-3/TRBV12-4 - TGTGCCAGCAGTTTCATGGGAGAAAAACTGTTTTTT CASSFMGEKLFF
TRBJ2-3 13 TRBD2 TRBV12-3/TRBV12-4 - TGTGCCAGCTATTCTCCGGGAGGGTATACGCAGTATTTT CASYSPGGYTQYF
TRBJ2-7 15 TRBD1 TRBV5-1 - TGCGCCAGCAGCTTGAAGGGACAGCATTTCTACGAGCAGTACTTC CASSLKGQHFYEQYF
TRBJ2-4 14 - TRBV7-2 few TGTGCCAGCAGCTTGCGCCTTCCAAAAAACATTCAGTACTTC CASSLRLPKNIQYF
TRBJ1-1 12 - TRBV5-6 few TGTGCCAGCAGCTCGTCCCCAAGCCGGGCTTTCTTT CASSSSPSRAFF
TRBJ2-1 16 - TRBV10-2 - TGCGCCAGCAGTTGGATCGGTGGCTCTCAAGTCGGTGAGCAGTTCTTC CASSWIGGSQVGEQFF
TRBJ2-5 14 - TRBV7-2 many TGTGCCAGCAGCTTAGCGGGAGGCCGGGAGACCCAGTACTTC CASSLAGGRETQYF
TRBJ2-5 16 TRBD2 TRBV4-3 - TGCGCCAGCAGCCAAGACACTAGCGGGGTCGGGGAGACCCAGTACTTC CASSQDTSGVGETQYF
TRBJ2-1 12 - TRBV7-2 - TGTGCCAGCAGCCCTGACTGGAACGAGCAGTTCTTC CASSPDWNEQFF
TRBJ2-7 13 - TRBV6-1 few TGTGCCAGCAGTCCTTCCAGAACCTACGAGCAGTACTTC CASSPSRTYEQYF
TRBJ2-3 15 - TRBV6-4 - TGTGCCAGCAGTGGATCTAGGGGTAGCACAGATACGCAGTATTTT CASSGSRGSTDTQYF